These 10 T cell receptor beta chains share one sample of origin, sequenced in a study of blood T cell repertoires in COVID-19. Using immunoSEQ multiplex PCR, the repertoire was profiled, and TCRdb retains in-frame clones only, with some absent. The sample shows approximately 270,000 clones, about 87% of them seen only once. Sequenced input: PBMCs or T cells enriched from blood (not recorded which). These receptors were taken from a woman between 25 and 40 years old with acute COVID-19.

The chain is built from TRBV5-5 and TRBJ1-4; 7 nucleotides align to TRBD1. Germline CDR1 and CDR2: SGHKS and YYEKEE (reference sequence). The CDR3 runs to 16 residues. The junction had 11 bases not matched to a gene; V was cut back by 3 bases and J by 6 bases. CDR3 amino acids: CASSWGTATIDEKLFF. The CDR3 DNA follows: TGTGCCAGCAGCTGGGGGACAGCAACGATTGATGAAAAACTGTTTTTT.

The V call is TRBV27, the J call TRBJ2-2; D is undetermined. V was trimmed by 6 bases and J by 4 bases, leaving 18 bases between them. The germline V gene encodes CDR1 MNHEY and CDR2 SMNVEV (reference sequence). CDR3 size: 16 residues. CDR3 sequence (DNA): TGTGCCAGCAGCCGAAGCCAGGTTTATAGCACCGGGGAGCTGTTTTTT. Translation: CASSRSQVYSTGELFF.

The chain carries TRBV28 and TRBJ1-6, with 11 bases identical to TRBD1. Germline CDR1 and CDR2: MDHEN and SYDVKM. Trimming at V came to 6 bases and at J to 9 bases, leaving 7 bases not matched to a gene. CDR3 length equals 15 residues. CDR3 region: CASRDSGTGGSPLHF. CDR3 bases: TGTGCCAGCAGGGACTCCGGGACAGGGGGTTCACCCCTCCACTTT.

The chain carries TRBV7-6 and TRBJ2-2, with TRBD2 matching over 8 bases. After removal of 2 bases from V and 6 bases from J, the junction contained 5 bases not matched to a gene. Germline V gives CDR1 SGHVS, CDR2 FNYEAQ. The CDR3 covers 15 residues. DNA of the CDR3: TGTGCCAGCAGCTTACTGGCGGGAGGCCCCGGGGAGCTGTTTTTT. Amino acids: CASSLLAGGPGELFF.

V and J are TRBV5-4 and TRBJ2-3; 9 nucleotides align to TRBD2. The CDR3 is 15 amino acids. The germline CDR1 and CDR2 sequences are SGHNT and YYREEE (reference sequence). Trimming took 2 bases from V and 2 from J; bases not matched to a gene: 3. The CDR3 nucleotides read TGTGCCAGCAGCTTTAGCGGGAGAGACACAGATACGCAGTATTTT. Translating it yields CASSFSGRDTDTQYF.

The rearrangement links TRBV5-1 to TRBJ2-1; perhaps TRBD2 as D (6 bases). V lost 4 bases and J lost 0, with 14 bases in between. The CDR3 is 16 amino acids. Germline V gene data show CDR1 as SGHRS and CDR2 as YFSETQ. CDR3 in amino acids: CASSPSPGGSYNEQFF. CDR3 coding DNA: TGCGCCAGCAGCCCCTCTCCCGGGGGCTCCTACAATGAGCAGTTCTTC.

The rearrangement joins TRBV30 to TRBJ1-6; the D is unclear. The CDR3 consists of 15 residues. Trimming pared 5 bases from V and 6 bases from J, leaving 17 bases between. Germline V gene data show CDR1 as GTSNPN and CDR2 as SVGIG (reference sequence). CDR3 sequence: CAWRPLTSLNSPLHF. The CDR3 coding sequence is TGTGCCTGGCGCCCACTCACGAGCCTTAATTCACCCCTCCACTTT. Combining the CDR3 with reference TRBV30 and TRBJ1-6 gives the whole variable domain SQTIHQWPATLVQPVGSPLSLECTVEGTSNPNLYWYRQAAGRGLQLLFYSVGIGQISSEVPQNLSASRPQDRQFILSSKKLLLSDSGFYLCAWRPLTSLNSPLHFGNGTRLTVT.

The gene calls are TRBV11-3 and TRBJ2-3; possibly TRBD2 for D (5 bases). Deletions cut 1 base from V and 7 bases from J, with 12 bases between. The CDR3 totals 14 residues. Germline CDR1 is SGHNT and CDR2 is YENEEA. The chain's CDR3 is CASSLGRTSNTQYF. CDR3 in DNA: TGTGCCAGCAGCTTAGGCCGGACTTCTAATACGCAGTATTTT.

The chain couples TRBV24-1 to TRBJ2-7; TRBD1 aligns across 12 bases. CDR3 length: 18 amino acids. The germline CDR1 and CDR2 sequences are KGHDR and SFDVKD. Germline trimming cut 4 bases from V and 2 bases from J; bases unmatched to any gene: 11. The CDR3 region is CATSDNRAGTGGTYEQYF. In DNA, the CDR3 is TGTGCCACCAGTGACAACCGGGCCGGGACAGGGGGCACCTACGAGCAGTACTTC.

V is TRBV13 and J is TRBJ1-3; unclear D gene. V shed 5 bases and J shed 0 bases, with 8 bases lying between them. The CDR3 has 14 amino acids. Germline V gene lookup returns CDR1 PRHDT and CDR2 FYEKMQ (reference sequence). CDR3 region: CASSPRISGNTIYF. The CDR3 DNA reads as TGTGCCAGCAGCCCGCGGATCTCTGGAAACACCATATATTTT.